This record concerns one T cell receptor beta chain sequence. Its antigen is currently unknown. This CDR3 has 13 amino acids. J lost 3 bases, V lost 4 bases, and 3 bases had no gene match. CDR1 is SQVTM and CDR2 is ANQGSEA in the germline V gene. These data are taken from a study of shared clonotypes between healthy human individuals. Study conclusions and caveats: When compared with the clonotypes that were shared by all four sorted-subset donors, the non-shared clonotypes turned out to have lower generation probabilities.

Clones were sequenced by immunoSEQ multiplex PCR, and TCRdb holds only the in-frame ones, with some missing. The sample has a few million clones, 92% seen once. This sequence was found in a man between 18 and 35 years old in good health. Some clones in this sample may be carry-over from other donors' samples. Sequencing used naive CD4+ T cells from PBMCs. Described subset: CD45RA+ positively selected. The chain is built from TRBV29-1 and TRBJ1-5, with 7 positions matching TRBD1. The CDR3 region is CSVGTGANQPQHF. Here the CDR3 DNA reads TGCAGCGTTGGAACAGGGGCCAATCAGCCCCAGCATTTT.